These 32 T cell receptor beta chains were all obtained from the same sample, sequenced in a study of T cell responses to AZD1222 COVID-19 vaccine. Profiling relied on immunoSEQ multiplex PCR, and the TCRdb table lists in-frame clones only, not all of them. The sample consists of roughly 110,000 clones, 91% of them appearing once. Specimen: peripheral blood, collected on day 0 of AZD1222 vaccination. These receptors originate from an adult in good health.

The V and J genes are TRBV29-1 and TRBJ2-2, with 12 nucleotides matching TRBD2. The CDR3 extends over 14 amino acids. V was pared by 5 bases and J by 5 bases, with 3 bases of the junction left unmatched. CDR1 is SQVTM and CDR2 is ANQGSEA in the germline V gene. DNA of the CDR3: TGCAGCGTTCAGACTAGCGGGGGAACCGGGGAGCTGTTTTTT. Its protein is CSVQTSGGTGELFF.

The chain recombines TRBV28 with TRBJ2-3; 15 bases line up with TRBD2. This CDR3 spans 16 amino acids. CDR1 is MDHEN and CDR2 is SYDVKM in the germline V gene. Trimming removed 6 bases from V and 4 bases from J; junction bases left unmatched: 5. The CDR3 protein is CASRVGLAGGPDTQYF. The CDR3 DNA reads TGTGCCAGCAGAGTAGGACTAGCGGGGGGGCCAGATACGCAGTATTTT.

The genes are TRBV6-1 and TRBJ2-5; either TRBD1 or TRBD2 may supply D (5 bases each). CDR1 MNHNS and CDR2 SASEGT come from the germline V gene. CDR3 length equals 15 residues. V was cut by 0 bases and J by 4 bases, with 12 bases left in between. CDR3 residues: CASSEALGVGETQYF. CDR3 DNA: TGTGCCAGCAGTGAAGCGCTGGGGGTCGGAGAGACCCAGTACTTC.

A single count supports this clone. The DNA for the CDR3 is TGTGCCAGCAGTTACCAGGACGGGTCCAGGGAGCAGTACTTC. It encodes CASSYQDGSREQYF. The chain recombines TRBV6-5 with TRBJ2-7, with unresolved D. From germline, CDR1 is MNHEY and CDR2 SVGAGI. The CDR3 contains 14 residues. V lost 2 bases to trimming and J lost 7 bases, with 15 bases between them.

The chain carries TRBV6-2 or TRBV6-3 and TRBJ1-2; tentatively, D is TRBD1 (5 bases). V was shortened by 5 bases and J by 4 bases, with 11 bases between the two germline ends. Per germline, CDR1 MNHEY and CDR2 SVGEGT. This CDR3 comprises 13 residues. This chain's CDR3 is CASSPDDSYGYTF. The CDR3 bases are TGTGCCAGCAGTCCCGATGACAGCTATGGCTACACCTTC.

The V and J genes are TRBV3-1 (or the pseudogene TRBV3-2) and TRBJ2-7, with 8 positions matching TRBD1. V gave up 1 base and J gave up 5 bases; unmatched junction bases: 7. Germline V gene data show CDR1 as LGHDT and CDR2 as YNNKEL (reference sequence). The CDR3 extends over 15 amino acids. CDR3 loop: CASSQGPGQVDEQYF. The CDR3 coding sequence is TGTGCCAGCAGCCAAGGTCCGGGACAGGTAGACGAGCAGTACTTC.

V is TRBV15 and J is TRBJ2-1, with TRBD2 identical over 8 bases. Trimming cost V 1 base and J 3 bases; bases outside gene matches: 11. Germline V gene sequence: CDR1 LNHNV, CDR2 YYDKDF (reference sequence). There are 18 residues in the CDR3. The CDR3 DNA is TGTGCCACCAGCAGAGTTGGTTTTAGCGGGATATTCTACAATGAGCAGTTCTTC. Amino acid sequence: CATSRVGFSGIFYNEQFF.

The chain combines TRBV10-3 with TRBJ1-4; 7 bases agree with TRBD1. Germline lookup yields CDR1 ENHRY and CDR2 SYGVKD. V shed 3 bases, J shed 10 bases, and the junction held 14 bases outside the gene matches. This CDR3 has 16 residues. The CDR3 is CAISDWPGQVGRKLFF. DNA for the CDR3: TGTGCCATCAGTGATTGGCCCGGACAGGTCGGGAGAAAACTGTTTTTT.

The J gene is TRBJ2-7, the V gene TRBV5-1, with TRBD1 matching 12 bases. This CDR3 has 19 amino acids. Germline V CDR1 and CDR2: SGHRS, YFSETQ. V trimming: 0 bases; J trimming: 9 bases; junction bases outside the gene matches: 19. Here the CDR3 DNA reads TGCGCCAGCAGCTTGGCCGGGACAGGGGGCTCTAAGATCACCCGGGTGCAGTACTTC. Translating it yields CASSLAGTGGSKITRVQYF.

This chain uses TRBV21-1 with TRBJ1-1. TRBV21-1 corresponds to a pseudogene. The CDR3 consists of 11 residues. The CDR3 is CASSTMGPNEF. The CDR3, as DNA: TGTGCCAGCAGCACTATGGGACCCAATGAGTTC.

The V and J genes are TRBV5-1 and TRBJ2-7, with D possibly matching TRBD1 (6 bases). Germline lookup yields CDR1 SGHRS and CDR2 YFSETQ. Trimming pared 3 bases from V and 2 bases from J, leaving 12 bases between. The CDR3 is 14 residues long. The CDR3 nucleotides are TGCGCCAGCAGCTGGGGCCCAGGGGCCTACGAGCAGTACTTC. Its protein product is CASSWGPGAYEQYF.

The chain uses TRBV7-2 and TRBJ1-1; 8 bases fit TRBD1. Germline lookup yields CDR1 SGHTA and CDR2 FQGNSA. Unmatched junction bases numbered 10, after V lost 4 bases and J lost 3 bases. This CDR3 is 16 amino acids long. The DNA of the CDR3 is TGTGCCAGCAGCTCTCGGACAGGGACTGGGGACACTGAAGCTTTCTTT. Protein sequence: CASSSRTGTGDTEAFF. Full variable domain (missing parts from reference TRBV7-2 and TRBJ1-1): GAGVSQSPSNKVTEKGKDVELRCDPISGHTALYWYRQSLGQGLEFLIYFQGNSAPDKSGLPSDRFSAERTGGSVSTLTIQRTQQEDSAVYLCASSSRTGTGDTEAFFGQGTRLTVV.

The V and J genes are TRBV7-2 and TRBJ1-1, with no clear D. CDR1 SGHTA and CDR2 FQGNSA come from the germline V gene. The CDR3 consists of 13 residues. Trimming stripped 1 base from V and 10 bases from J, with 13 bases between. The CDR3 loop is CASSLEENRLAFF. The DNA for the CDR3 is TGTGCCAGCAGCTTAGAGGAGAATAGATTAGCTTTCTTT.

The chain combines TRBV20-1 with TRBJ1-2, with TRBD1 as a possible D gene (5 bases). The CDR3 consists of 11 residues. Germline CDR1 and CDR2: DFQATT and SNEGSKA (reference sequence). Trimming pared 0 bases from V and 7 bases from J, leaving 6 bases between. This chain's CDR3 is CSARDGAGYTF. DNA for the CDR3: TGCAGTGCTAGAGATGGGGCTGGCTACACCTTC.

The rearrangement uses TRBV19 and TRBJ1-2; D remains ambiguous. The V gene lost 5 bases and the J gene lost 0 bases, with 16 bases spanning the gap. Germline V gene sequence: CDR1 LNHDA, CDR2 SQIVND (reference sequence). The CDR3 is made up of 16 amino acids. The CDR3 nucleotides read TGTGCCAGTAGTTCCCCGGGCTCCGCCGCTAACTATGGCTACACCTTC. Its translation is CASSSPGSAANYGYTF.

The chain links TRBV11-3 to TRBJ2-3; D unclear. The germline gives CDR1 SGHNT, CDR2 YENEEA. This CDR3 has 13 amino acids. Trimming took 1 base from V and 2 from J, leaving 4 bases between them. CDR3 residues: CASSLGPTDTQYF. In DNA, the CDR3 is TGTGCCAGCAGCTTAGGGCCCACAGATACGCAGTATTTT.

This chain links TRBV5-4 with TRBJ1-1; 8 nucleotides match TRBD1. The CDR3 runs 15 residues. V gave up 2 bases and J gave up 1 base; unmatched junction bases: 4. CDR1 and CDR2 from the germline V gene are SGHNT and YYREEE (reference sequence). The DNA of the CDR3 is TGTGCCAGCAGCTTCATGGGACAGGCGAACACTGAAGCTTTCTTT. Its protein is CASSFMGQANTEAFF.

The V call is TRBV2, the J call TRBJ1-5, with 8 positions matching TRBD1. The CDR3 totals 15 residues. The ends lost 7 bases at V and 3 bases at J; junction bases unmatched: 8. The germline V gene has CDR1 SNHLY and CDR2 FYNNEI. The CDR3, as DNA: TGTGCCAGCACCCGAAAGACAGGGGACAATCAGCCCCAGCATTTT. Translating gives CASTRKTGDNQPQHF.

The chain employs TRBV5-6 and TRBJ1-1, with 11 nucleotides matching TRBD1. Germline assignment: CDR1 SGHDT and CDR2 YYEEEE. J gave up 5 bases and V 3 bases, and 3 bases lay outside the gene matches. This CDR3 spans 14 amino acids. The CDR3: CASSWDRGGTEAFF. CDR3 sequence (DNA): TGTGCCAGCAGCTGGGACAGGGGGGGAACTGAAGCTTTCTTT.

This clone showed up just once. The chain employs TRBV3-1 (or the pseudogene TRBV3-2) and TRBJ1-2, with D possibly TRBD1 on 5 matching bases. The CDR3 has 14 residues. The V end lost 1 base, the J end lost 8 bases, and 14 bases lay between the germline ends. Germline lookup yields CDR1 LGHDT and CDR2 YNNKEL (reference sequence). The CDR3 reads CASSQGAGRGGYTF. CDR3 in DNA: TGTGCCAGCAGCCAAGGGGCGGGGAGGGGAGGCTACACCTTC.

V and J are TRBV7-8 and TRBJ2-3; tentative D call: TRBD2 (6 bases). CDR3 length: 14 residues. Trimming took 2 bases from V and 2 from J, leaving 8 bases between them. The V gene's germline CDR1 is SGHVS and CDR2 FQNEAQ. CDR3 DNA sequence: TGTGCCAGCAGCTTAAAGGACTACACAGATACGCAGTATTTT. Its protein is CASSLKDYTDTQYF. The entire variable domain, with the rest obtained from reference TRBV7-8 and TRBJ2-3, is as follows: GAGVSQSPRYKVAKRGQDVALRCDPISGHVSLFWYQQALGQGPEFLTYFQNEAQLDKSGLPSDRFFAERPEGSVSTLKIQRTQQEDSAVYLCASSLKDYTDTQYFGPGTRLTVL.

This chain joins TRBV7-9 and TRBJ1-2; a weak D match, TRBD1 (6 bases). V was trimmed by 3 bases and J by 8 bases, leaving 13 bases between them. The CDR3 consists of 13 residues. CDR1 is SEHNR and CDR2 is FQNEAQ in the germline V gene (reference sequence). CDR3 in amino acids: CASSLTGVRGYTF. The DNA for the CDR3 is TGTGCCAGCAGCTTGACAGGAGTACGGGGCTACACCTTC.

This clone was counted a few times. The genes are TRBV13 and TRBJ1-3; D unclear. The germline CDR1 and CDR2 sequences are PRHDT and FYEKMQ (reference sequence). This CDR3 is built from 14 residues. The V end was cut by 3 bases, the J end by 0 bases, with 6 bases between. CDR3 coding DNA: TGTGCCAGCAGCTTGGCAGTCTCTGGAAACACCATATATTTT. Its translation is CASSLAVSGNTIYF.

This chain connects TRBV2 to TRBJ2-1, with D tentatively TRBD1 (6 bases). The CDR3 has 14 residues. With 3 bases removed from V and 4 bases from J, the gap between germline ends came to 10 bases. Germline V gene lookup returns CDR1 SNHLY and CDR2 FYNNEI. Here the CDR3 DNA reads TGTGCCAGCAGTGATATTGGACAGTACAATGAGCAGTTCTTC. It specifies CASSDIGQYNEQFF.

The rearrangement links TRBV6-5 to TRBJ1-4, with D maybe TRBD1 (5 bases). Trimming took off 0 bases at V and 4 bases at J, with 12 bases between the two ends. The CDR3 length is 16 residues. Germline CDR1 reads MNHEY; CDR2 reads SVGAGI. Written as DNA, the CDR3 is TGTGCCAGCAGTTACTCCCACCAGGGATATAATGAAAAACTGTTTTTT. As protein: CASSYSHQGYNEKLFF.

On this clone: The DNA is omitted, as the CDR3 cannot be located on it reliably, and the CDR3 follows TCRdb's listing. Here the CDR3 reads CASSTSGQGITYEQYF. V is TRBV27 and J is TRBJ2-7; the DNA was not used to check the table's D call, TRBD1. Germline CDR1 and CDR2: MNHEY and SMNVEV (reference sequence). Including both end residues, the CDR3 is 16 amino acids long.

The CDR3 nucleotides are TGTGCCAGCAGCTCTTCCAGGGAATCACCCCTCCACTTT. Translating gives CASSSSRESPLHF. The V and J genes are TRBV5-4 and TRBJ1-6; TRBD1 is a possible D gene (5 bases). Between the trimmed V and J ends, which lost 3 bases and 10 bases, there was a span of 11 bases. The CDR3 length is 13 residues. Germline V gene data show CDR1 as SGHNT and CDR2 as YYREEE (reference sequence).

The chain combines TRBV2 with TRBJ1-6; 7 nucleotides line up with TRBD1. The junction had 2 bases not matched to a gene; V was cut back by 6 bases and J by 9 bases. This CDR3 has 12 amino acids. CDR1 is SNHLY and CDR2 is FYNNEI in the germline V gene. In DNA form, the CDR3 reads TGTGCCAGCAGGGGACAGTTTTCACCCCTCCACTTT. It encodes CASRGQFSPLHF.

J is TRBJ2-1 and V is TRBV19; maybe TRBD2 (7 bases). The length of the CDR3 is 14 residues. V dropped 8 bases and J dropped 4 bases, with 15 bases sitting between them. Germline CDR1 and CDR2: LNHDA and SQIVND (reference sequence). Here the CDR3 DNA reads TGTGCCAGTTCGAAGAGGGGGGGGTACAATGAGCAGTTCTTC. Translation gives CASSKRGGYNEQFF.

The chain employs TRBV5-4 and TRBJ1-2; possibly TRBD1 for D (5 bases). V was shortened by 2 bases and J by 5 bases, with 16 bases between the two germline ends. CDR1 and CDR2 from the germline V gene are SGHNT and YYREEE (reference sequence). The CDR3 runs to 15 residues. The CDR3 DNA reads as TGTGCCAGCAGCTTCGACCGGGACCTTCTTTATGGCTACACCTTC. Encoded protein: CASSFDRDLLYGYTF.

The chain couples TRBV6-6 to TRBJ2-5, with D perhaps assigned TRBD1 or TRBD2 (7 bases each). V was shortened by 10 bases and J by 2 bases, with 20 bases between the two germline ends. The CDR3 extends over 15 amino acids. Germline CDR1 reads MNHNY; CDR2 reads SVGAGI (reference sequence). The CDR3 spells CATTGRQGGQETQYF. The CDR3 region has the DNA TGTGCCACCACCGGGAGACAGGGAGGGCAAGAGACCCAGTACTTC.

The rearrangement uses TRBV4-1 and TRBJ2-5; perhaps TRBD2 as D (6 bases). Germline loops: CDR1 MGHRA, CDR2 YSYEKL. Trimming cost V 4 bases and J 1 base, with 13 bases left between them. This CDR3 contains 15 residues. As DNA, the CDR3 is TGCGCCAGCAGCCCGGCTGGAGGGGCCCAAGAGACCCAGTACTTC. Translating it yields CASSPAGGAQETQYF.